Listed below are T cell receptor beta chains from one sample, sequenced in a study of cytomegalovirus exposure and HLA in healthy donors. Sequenced by immunoSEQ multiplex PCR; TCRdb stores in-frame clones only, minus some. In total, the table holds approximately 190,000 clones. Sequences were obtained from PBMCs. The receptors stem from a young man in good health and CMV-seronegative. Each CDR3 is given with its conserved first and last residue. D genes are given only for firm matches.

TRBV28	TRBD2	TRBJ2-7	CASTDSGRPSEQYF	TGTGCCAGCACCGACAGCGGGAGGCCCTCCGAGCAGTACTTC
TRBV7-3	-	TRBJ2-2	CASSLKGANTGELFF	TGTGCCAGCAGCTTAAAGGGGGCGAACACCGGGGAGCTGTTTTTT
TRBV10-2	-	TRBJ1-2	CASSEGRYGYTF	TGCGCCAGCAGTGAGGGGAGATATGGCTACACCTTC
TRBV4-1	TRBD1	TRBJ1-5	CASSQDSPLDRRVYRNQPQHF	TGCGCCAGCAGCCAAGATAGTCCTTTGGACAGGAGGGTATATCGCAATCAGCCCCAGCATTTT
TRBV11-2	-	TRBJ2-7	CASSLWTESYEQYF	TGTGCCAGCAGCTTGTGGACAGAGAGCTACGAGCAGTACTTC
TRBV18	TRBD1	TRBJ2-7	CASSQTGVSSYEQYF	TGTGCCAGCTCACAAACAGGGGTTTCGTCCTACGAGCAGTACTTC
TRBV5-4	TRBD2	TRBJ2-3	CASSLKLAGGTDTQYF	TGTGCCAGCAGCTTGAAACTAGCGGGAGGGACAGATACGCAGTATTTT
TRBV5-4	TRBD1	TRBJ2-4	CASSPGQGVAKNIQYF	TGTGCCAGCAGCCCGGGACAGGGGGTGGCCAAAAACATTCAGTACTTC
TRBV11-3	-	TRBJ1-3	CASSLLAISGNTIYF	TGTGCCAGCAGCTTATTAGCGATCTCTGGAAACACCATATATTTT
TRBV10-3	-	TRBJ2-4	CAISPQEGGWDIQYF	TGTGCCATCAGTCCCCAGGAGGGAGGTTGGGACATTCAGTACTTC
TRBV4-3	-	TRBJ1-2	CASRPTLRDSYGYTF	TGCGCCAGCAGACCTACACTCCGGGATTCCTATGGCTACACCTTC
TRBV5-4	TRBD1	TRBJ2-5	CASRAIQGALVETQYF	TGTGCCAGCAGGGCGATACAGGGGGCTCTCGTAGAGACCCAGTACTTC
TRBV18	TRBD2	TRBJ2-2	CASSPPLAGETGELFF	TGTGCCAGCTCACCACCACTAGCGGGGGAAACCGGGGAGCTGTTTTTT
TRBV27	TRBD2	TRBJ2-7	CASVRTGYIAGGSYEQYF	TGTGCCAGCGTACGGACAGGGTATATAGCGGGAGGCTCCTACGAGCAGTACTTC
TRBV10-3	-	TRBJ1-4	CAISSQGPGPGGEKLFF	TGTGCCATCAGTTCCCAGGGGCCAGGGCCCGGAGGTGAAAAACTGTTTTTT
TRBV11-2	-	TRBJ2-7	CASSLASSGEEYF	TGTGCCAGCAGCTTAGCCTCGTCCGGGGAGGAGTACTTC
TRBV18	-	TRBJ2-7	CASSPPGRGGSYEQYF	TGTGCCAGCTCACCACCGGGACGGGGAGGCAGCTACGAGCAGTACTTC
TRBV9	TRBD1	TRBJ1-4	CASSPTGFSTNEKLFF	TGTGCCAGCAGCCCGACAGGGTTCTCAACTAATGAAAAACTGTTTTTT
TRBV30	TRBD1	TRBJ1-5	CAWSRTGEQPQHF	TGTGCCTGGAGTCGGACAGGGGAACAGCCCCAGCATTTT
TRBV10-1	TRBD2	TRBJ2-2	CASGGGNSRTGELFF	TGCGCCAGCGGGGGAGGGAACAGCCGAACCGGGGAGCTGTTTTTT
TRBV9	TRBD2	TRBJ2-1	CASSSSGATYNEQFF	TGTGCCAGCAGCTCTAGCGGGGCTACCTACAATGAGCAGTTCTTC
TRBV9	TRBD1	TRBJ1-2	CASSTRDRGYGYTF	TGTGCCAGCAGCACCCGGGACAGGGGATACGGCTACACCTTC
TRBV7-8	TRBD2	TRBJ2-5	CASSKSPTSGRRETQYF	TGTGCCAGCAGTAAAAGCCCCACTAGCGGGAGGAGAGAGACCCAGTACTTC
TRBV19	-	TRBJ2-7	CATSLNRYEQYF	TGTGCCACCTCTCTCAACAGATACGAGCAGTACTTC
TRBV11-3	-	TRBJ2-3	CASSFQGTDTQYF	TGTGCCAGCAGCTTCCAGGGAACAGATACGCAGTATTTT
TRBV5-4	TRBD2	TRBJ2-7	CASSFWTSRYEQYF	TGTGCCAGCAGCTTTTGGACTAGTCGCTACGAGCAGTACTTC
TRBV7-3	-	TRBJ2-1	CASSPLLTDFNEQFF	TGTGCCAGCAGCCCCCTGTTGACAGACTTCAATGAGCAGTTCTTC
TRBV4-2	TRBD1	TRBJ2-5	CASSPVGQDPRPQYF	TGTGCCAGCAGCCCCGTGGGACAGGACCCCCGGCCCCAGTACTTC
TRBV7-2	TRBD1	TRBJ2-2	CASSSTTWTGTLFF	TGTGCCAGCAGTTCCACCACCTGGACAGGGACGCTGTTTTTT
TRBV5-1	-	TRBJ2-2	CASSLGGGQNFGELFF	TGCGCCAGCAGCTTGGGGGGCGGACAGAACTTCGGGGAGCTGTTTTTT
TRBV2	TRBD1	TRBJ2-7	CASRPGTGGYEQYF	TGTGCCAGCAGACCCGGGACAGGGGGCTACGAGCAGTACTTC
TRBV2	TRBD2	TRBJ2-3	CASRRSGSTDTQYF	TGTGCCAGCAGACGTAGCGGGAGCACAGATACGCAGTATTTT
TRBV28	-	TRBJ1-2	CASSFPQGYGYTF	TGTGCCAGCAGTTTCCCACAGGGATATGGCTACACCTTC
TRBV5-1	-	TRBJ2-3	CASSLRSGTTDTQYF	TGCGCCAGCAGCTTGAGGAGCGGTACCACAGATACGCAGTATTTT
TRBV21-1	-	TRBJ2-7	CASSKADITYEQYF	TGTGCCAGCAGCAAGGCGGACATTACCTACGAGCAGTACTTC
TRBV7-9	-	TRBJ1-2	CASSPWRETAFLYGYTF	TGTGCCAGCAGCCCCTGGCGTGAGACAGCATTTCTCTACGGCTACACCTTC
TRBV23-1	TRBD1	TRBJ1-5	CASSQLIRQGSNQPQHF	TGCGCCAGCAGTCAATTGATCCGACAGGGTAGCAATCAGCCCCAGCATTTT